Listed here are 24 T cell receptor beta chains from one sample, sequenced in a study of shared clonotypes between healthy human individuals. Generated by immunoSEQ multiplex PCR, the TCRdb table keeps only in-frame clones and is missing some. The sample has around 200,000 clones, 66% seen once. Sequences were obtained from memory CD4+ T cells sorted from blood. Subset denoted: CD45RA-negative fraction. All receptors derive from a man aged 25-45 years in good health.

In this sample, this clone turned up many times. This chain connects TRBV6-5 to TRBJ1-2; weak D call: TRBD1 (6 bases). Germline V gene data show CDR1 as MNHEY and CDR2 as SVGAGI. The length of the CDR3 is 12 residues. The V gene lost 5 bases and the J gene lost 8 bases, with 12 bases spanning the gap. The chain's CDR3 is CASSTRGQGYTF. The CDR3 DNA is TGTGCCAGCAGTACGCGTGGACAGGGCTACACCTTC.

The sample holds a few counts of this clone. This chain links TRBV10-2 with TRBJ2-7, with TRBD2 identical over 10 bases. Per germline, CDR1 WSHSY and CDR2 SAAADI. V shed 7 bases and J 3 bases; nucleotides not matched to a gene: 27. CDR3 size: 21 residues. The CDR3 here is CASKNRGDPGGRTSGFYEQYF. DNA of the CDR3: TGCGCCAGCAAGAACAGGGGTGATCCGGGGGGTAGGACTAGCGGATTCTACGAGCAGTACTTC.

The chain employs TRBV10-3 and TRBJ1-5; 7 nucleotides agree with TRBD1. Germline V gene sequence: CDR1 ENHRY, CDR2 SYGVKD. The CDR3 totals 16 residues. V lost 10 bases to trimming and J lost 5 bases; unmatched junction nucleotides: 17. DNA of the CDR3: TGTGCCACCTCGAACGTAGAGACAGGGCCATATCAGCCCCAGCATTTT. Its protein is CATSNVETGPYQPQHF.

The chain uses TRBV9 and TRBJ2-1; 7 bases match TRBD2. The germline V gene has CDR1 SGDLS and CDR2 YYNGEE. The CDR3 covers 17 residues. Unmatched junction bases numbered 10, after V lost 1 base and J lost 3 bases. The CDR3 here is CASSVLASGDFYNEQFF. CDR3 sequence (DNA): TGTGCCAGCAGCGTACTGGCGAGCGGGGACTTCTACAATGAGCAGTTCTTC. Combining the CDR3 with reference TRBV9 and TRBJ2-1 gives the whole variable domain DSGVTQTPKHLITATGQRVTLRCSPRSGDLSVYWYQQSLDQGLQFLIQYYNGEERAKGNILERFSAQQFPDLHSELNLSSLELGDSALYFCASSVLASGDFYNEQFFGPGTRLTVL.

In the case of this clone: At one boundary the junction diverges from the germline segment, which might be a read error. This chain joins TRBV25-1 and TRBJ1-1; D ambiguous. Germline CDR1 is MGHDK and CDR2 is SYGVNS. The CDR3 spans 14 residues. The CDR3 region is CASRDRGSNAEAFF. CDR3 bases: TGTGCCAGCAGAGATAGAGGATCGAACGCTGAAGCTTTCTTT. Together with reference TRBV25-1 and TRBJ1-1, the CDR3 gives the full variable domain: EADIYQTPRYLVIGTGKKITLECSQTMGHDKMYWYQQDPGMELHLIHYSYGVNSTEKGDLSSESTVSRIRTEHFPLTLESARPSHTSQYLCASRDRGSNAEAFFGQGTRLTVV.

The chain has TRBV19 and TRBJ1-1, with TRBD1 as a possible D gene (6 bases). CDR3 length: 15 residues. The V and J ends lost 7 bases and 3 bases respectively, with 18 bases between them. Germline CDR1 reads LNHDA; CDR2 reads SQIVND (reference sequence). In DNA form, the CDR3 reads TGTGCCAGTATGGCTCCAGGGGCGCAGGACACTGAAGCTTTCTTT. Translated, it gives CASMAPGAQDTEAFF.

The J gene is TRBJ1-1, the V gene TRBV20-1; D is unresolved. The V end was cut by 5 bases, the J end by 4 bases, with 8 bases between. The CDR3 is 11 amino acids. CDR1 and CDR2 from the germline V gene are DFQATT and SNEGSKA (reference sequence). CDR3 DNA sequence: TGCAGTGCTTTTTTCCTCACTGAAGCTTTCTTT. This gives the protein CSAFFLTEAFF.

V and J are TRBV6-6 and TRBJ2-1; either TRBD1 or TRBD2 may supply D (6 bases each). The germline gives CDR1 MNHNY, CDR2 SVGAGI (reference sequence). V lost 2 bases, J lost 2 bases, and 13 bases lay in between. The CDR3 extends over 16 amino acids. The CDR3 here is CASSYGGPGAYNEQFF. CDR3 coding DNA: TGTGCCAGCAGTTACGGAGGGCCAGGGGCCTACAATGAGCAGTTCTTC.

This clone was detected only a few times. As DNA, the CDR3 is TGTGCCAGCAGCTCCCGGGGGGGGGAGCAGTACTTC. Translation: CASSSRGGEQYF. The chain joins TRBV7-6 to TRBJ2-7; 8 positions agree with TRBD2. The CDR3 loop spans 12 amino acids. The V segment lost 4 bases and the J segment 7 bases; nucleotides outside the gene matches: 3. Germline V CDR1 and CDR2: SGHVS, FNYEAQ.

CDR3 sequence: CASSSIGAYTGELFF. In DNA, the CDR3 is TGTGCCAGCAGTTCGATCGGGGCCTACACCGGGGAGCTGTTTTTT. The V gene is TRBV28, the J gene TRBJ2-2; tentatively, D is TRBD1 or TRBD2 (5 bases each). V lost 4 bases, J lost 3 bases, and 12 bases lay in between. The CDR3 runs 15 residues. Germline values: CDR1 MDHEN, CDR2 SYDVKM.

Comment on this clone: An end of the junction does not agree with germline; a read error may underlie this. CDR3 loop: CVSTSGSYEQYF. CDR3 coding DNA: TGTGTCAGCACTAGCGGGAGTTACGAGCAGTACTTC. The genes are TRBV2 and TRBJ2-7, with TRBD2 identical over 11 bases. The CDR3 totals 12 residues. Germline CDR1 reads SNHLY; CDR2 reads FYNNEI.

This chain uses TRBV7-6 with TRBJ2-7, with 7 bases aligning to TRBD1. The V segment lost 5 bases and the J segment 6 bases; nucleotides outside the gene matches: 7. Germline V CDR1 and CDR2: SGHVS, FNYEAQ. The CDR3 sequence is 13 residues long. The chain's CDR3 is CASSPRPGGEQYF. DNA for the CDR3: TGTGCCAGCAGCCCCAGGCCAGGGGGCGAGCAGTACTTC.

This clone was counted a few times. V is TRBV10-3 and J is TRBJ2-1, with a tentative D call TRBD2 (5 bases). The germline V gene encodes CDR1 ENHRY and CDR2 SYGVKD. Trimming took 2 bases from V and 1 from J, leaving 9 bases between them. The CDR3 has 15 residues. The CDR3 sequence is CAISELERSYNEQFF. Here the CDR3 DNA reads TGTGCCATCAGTGAGCTCGAGCGGTCCTACAATGAGCAGTTCTTC.

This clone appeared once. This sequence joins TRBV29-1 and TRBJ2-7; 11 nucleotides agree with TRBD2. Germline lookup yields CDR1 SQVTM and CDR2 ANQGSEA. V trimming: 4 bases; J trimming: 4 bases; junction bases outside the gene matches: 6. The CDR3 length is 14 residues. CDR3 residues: CSVGGTSGIYEQYF. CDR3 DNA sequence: TGCAGCGTTGGGGGGACTAGCGGTATTTACGAGCAGTACTTC.

DNA for the CDR3: TGTGCCAGCAGTGAGGGGCCGTACAATGAGCAGTTCTTC. It is translated as CASSEGPYNEQFF. J is TRBJ2-1 and V is TRBV2; maybe TRBD1 (5 bases). Germline CDR1 reads SNHLY; CDR2 reads FYNNEI. Trimming took 3 bases from V and 4 from J, leaving 7 bases between them. There are 13 residues in the CDR3. Full variable domain (rest looked up from reference TRBV2 and TRBJ2-1): EPEVTQTPSHQVTQMGQEVILRCVPISNHLYFYWYRQILGQKVEFLVSFYNNEISEKSEIFDDQFSVERPDGSNFTLKIRSTKLEDSAMYFCASSEGPYNEQFFGPGTRLTVL.

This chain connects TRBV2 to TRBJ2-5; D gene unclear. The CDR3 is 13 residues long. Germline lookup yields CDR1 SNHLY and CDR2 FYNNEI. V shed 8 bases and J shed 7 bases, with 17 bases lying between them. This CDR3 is CASLGPRSPTQYF. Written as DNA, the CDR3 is TGTGCCAGCTTGGGTCCCCGCAGCCCGACCCAGTACTTC.

The CDR3, as DNA: TGTGCCAGCAGCCTATTCACGGGGACAGGGGAGACCCAGTACTTC. This encodes CASSLFTGTGETQYF. The chain employs TRBV11-2 and TRBJ2-5; TRBD1 matches at 9 bases. This CDR3 spans 15 amino acids. Per the germline V gene, CDR1 is SGHAT and CDR2 is FQNNGV. Germline trimming cut 5 bases from V and 5 bases from J; bases unmatched to any gene: 9.

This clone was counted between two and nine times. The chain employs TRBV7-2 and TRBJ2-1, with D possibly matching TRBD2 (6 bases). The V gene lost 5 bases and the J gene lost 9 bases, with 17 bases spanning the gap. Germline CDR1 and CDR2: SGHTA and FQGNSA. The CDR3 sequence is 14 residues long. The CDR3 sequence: CASSGEASIGEQFF. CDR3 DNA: TGTGCCAGCAGCGGGGAGGCTAGCATAGGTGAGCAGTTCTTC.

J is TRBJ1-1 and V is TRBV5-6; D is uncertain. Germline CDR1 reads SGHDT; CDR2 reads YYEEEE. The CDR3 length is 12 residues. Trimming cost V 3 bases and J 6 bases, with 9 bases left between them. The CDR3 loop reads CASSSGVSEAFF. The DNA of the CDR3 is TGTGCCAGCAGCTCGGGTGTATCTGAAGCTTTCTTT.

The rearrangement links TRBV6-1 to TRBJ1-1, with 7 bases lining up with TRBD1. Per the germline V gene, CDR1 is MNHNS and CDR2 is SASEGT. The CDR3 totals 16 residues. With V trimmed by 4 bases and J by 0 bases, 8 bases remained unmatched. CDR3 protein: CASSGPGQTMNTEAFF. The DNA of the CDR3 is TGTGCCAGCAGTGGTCCGGGACAGACCATGAACACTGAAGCTTTCTTT.

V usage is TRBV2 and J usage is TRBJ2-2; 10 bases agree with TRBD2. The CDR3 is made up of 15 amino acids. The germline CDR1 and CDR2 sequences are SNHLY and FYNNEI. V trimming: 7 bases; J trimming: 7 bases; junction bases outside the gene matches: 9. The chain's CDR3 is CASTKLAGRNGELFF. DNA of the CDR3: TGTGCCAGCACCAAACTAGCGGGACGGAACGGGGAGCTGTTTTTT.

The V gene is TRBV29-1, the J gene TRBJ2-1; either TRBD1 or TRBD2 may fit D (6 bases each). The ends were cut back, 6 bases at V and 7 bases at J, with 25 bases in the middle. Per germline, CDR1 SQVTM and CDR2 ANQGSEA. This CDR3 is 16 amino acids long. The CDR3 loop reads CSVSGGQGTKGNEQFF. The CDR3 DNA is TGCAGCGTGAGTGGGGGGCAGGGGACCAAAGGTAATGAGCAGTTCTTC.

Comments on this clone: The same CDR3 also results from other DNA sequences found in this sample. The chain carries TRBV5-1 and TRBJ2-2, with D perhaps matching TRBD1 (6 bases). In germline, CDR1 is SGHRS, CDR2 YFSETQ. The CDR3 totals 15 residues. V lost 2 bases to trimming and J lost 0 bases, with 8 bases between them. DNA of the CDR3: TGCGCCAGCAGCTTCGGGACACCGAACACCGGGGAGCTGTTTTTT. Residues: CASSFGTPNTGELFF.

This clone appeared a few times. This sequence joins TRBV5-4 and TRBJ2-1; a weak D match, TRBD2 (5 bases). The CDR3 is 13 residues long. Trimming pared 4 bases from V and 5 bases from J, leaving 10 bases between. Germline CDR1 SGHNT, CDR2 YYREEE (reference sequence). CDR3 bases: TGTGCCAGCAGCCGAGGGAGCGACAATGAGCAGTTCTTC. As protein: CASSRGSDNEQFF.